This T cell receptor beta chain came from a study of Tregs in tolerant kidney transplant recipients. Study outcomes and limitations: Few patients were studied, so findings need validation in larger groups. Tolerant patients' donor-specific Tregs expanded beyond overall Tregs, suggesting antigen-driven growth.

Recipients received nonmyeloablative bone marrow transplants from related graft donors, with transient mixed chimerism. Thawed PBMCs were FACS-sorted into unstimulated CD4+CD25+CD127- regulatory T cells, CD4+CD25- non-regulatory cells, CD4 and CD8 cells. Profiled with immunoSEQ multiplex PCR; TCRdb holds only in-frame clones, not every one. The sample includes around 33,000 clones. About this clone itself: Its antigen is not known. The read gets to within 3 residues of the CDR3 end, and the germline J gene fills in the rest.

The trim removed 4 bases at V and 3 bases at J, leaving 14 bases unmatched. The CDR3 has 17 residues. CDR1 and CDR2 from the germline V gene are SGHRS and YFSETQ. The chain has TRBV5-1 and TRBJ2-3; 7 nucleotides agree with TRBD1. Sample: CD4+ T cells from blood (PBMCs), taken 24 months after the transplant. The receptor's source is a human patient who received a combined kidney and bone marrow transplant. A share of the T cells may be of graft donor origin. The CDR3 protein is CASSPWLTGRGTDTQYF. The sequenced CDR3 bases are TGCGCCAGCAGCCCCTGGTTGACAGGGAGAGGTACAGATACG.